This TCR beta chain was captured in a study of high-grade serous ovarian cancer treatment subgroups. Study at large: Samples averaged approximately 15,000 reads and roughly 7,700 unique TCR beta rearrangements. Whole-study results and caveats: Same-patient tumor repertoires overlapped at about 0.095 to 0.8; different patients barely overlapped. Only CDR3 was analyzed; CDR1 and CDR2 were not.

Using immunoSEQ multiplex PCR, the repertoire was profiled, and TCRdb retains in-frame clones only, with some absent. Among some 15,000 clones listed, roughly nine tenths were seen once. Between the trimmed V and J ends, which lost 2 bases and 0 bases, there was a span of 11 bases. The CDR3 totals 16 residues. In germline, CDR1 is SGHTA, CDR2 FQGNSA. This clone occurred once. Antigen unknown. Tumor tissue was taken before any definitive surgery or chemotherapy was given. This clonotype originated in a human donor with high-grade serous ovarian cancer. Sequencing was carried out using tumor tissue. The chain recombines TRBV7-2 with TRBJ1-5; D gene uncertain. Here the CDR3 DNA reads TGTGCCAGCAGCTTATTGGAGATTAATAGCAATCAGCCCCAGCATTTT. Translation gives CASSLLEINSNQPQHF.